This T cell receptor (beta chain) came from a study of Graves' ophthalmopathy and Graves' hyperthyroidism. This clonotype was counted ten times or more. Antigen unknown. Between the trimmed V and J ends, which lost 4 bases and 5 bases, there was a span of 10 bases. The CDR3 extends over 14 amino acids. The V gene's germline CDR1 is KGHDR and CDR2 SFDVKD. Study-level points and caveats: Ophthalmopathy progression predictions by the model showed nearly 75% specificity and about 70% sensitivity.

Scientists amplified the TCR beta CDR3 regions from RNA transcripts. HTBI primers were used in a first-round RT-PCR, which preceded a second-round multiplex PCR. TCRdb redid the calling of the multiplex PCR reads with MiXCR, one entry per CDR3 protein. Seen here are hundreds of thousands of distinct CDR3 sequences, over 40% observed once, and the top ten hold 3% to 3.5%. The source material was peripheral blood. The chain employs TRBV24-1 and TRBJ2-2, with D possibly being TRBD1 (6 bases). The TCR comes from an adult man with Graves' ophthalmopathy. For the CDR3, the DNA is TGTGCCACCAGTGACGACACAGGGACCGGGGAGCTGTTTTTT. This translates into CATSDDTGTGELFF.